Each of the 15 T cell receptor beta chains below was sequenced from the same sample in a study of blood T cell repertoires in COVID-19. The assay was immunoSEQ multiplex PCR, and TCRdb's table has in-frame clones only and misses some. The profile shows about 220,000 clones, about 88% of them singletons. The sequencing input was peripheral blood. The receptors originated from a man in his forties or fifties with active or convalescent COVID-19.

The chain joins TRBV6-4 to TRBJ1-2; a possible D gene is TRBD1 (5 bases). The germline V gene encodes CDR1 MRHNA and CDR2 SNTAGT. CDR3 length: 12 amino acids. Trimming shortened V by 3 bases and J by 4 bases, and 6 bases separated the two germline ends. CDR3 sequence: CASSEGGYGYTF. CDR3 DNA sequence: TGTGCCAGCAGTGAGGGGGGCTATGGCTACACCTTC.

The gene calls are TRBV7-9 and TRBJ2-5; D is unclear. Trimming pared 5 bases from V and 2 bases from J, leaving 3 bases between. Germline V lookup: CDR1 SEHNR, CDR2 FQNEAQ (reference sequence). The CDR3 runs to 11 residues. In DNA, the CDR3 is TGTGCCAGCAGCCCACAAGAGACCCAGTACTTC. Translating it yields CASSPQETQYF.

The chain employs TRBV21-1 and TRBJ1-1; TRBD1, as called in the table, went unchecked against the DNA. TRBV21-1 is tagged as a pseudogene. CDR3 length: 15 residues. The CDR3 nucleotides read TGTGCCAGCAGCAATCCAGGCACCGAGAACACTGAAGCTTTCTTT. Translated, it gives CASSNPGTENTEAFF.

The rearrangement joins TRBV3-1 (or the pseudogene TRBV3-2) to TRBJ2-6; D is ambiguous. With 4 bases removed from V and 0 bases from J, the gap between germline ends came to 7 bases. The CDR3 has 15 amino acids. Per the germline V gene, CDR1 is LGHDT and CDR2 is YNNKEL (reference sequence). This chain's CDR3 is CASSRLGSGANVLTF. CDR3 coding DNA: TGTGCCAGCAGCCGCCTAGGCTCTGGGGCCAACGTCCTGACTTTC.

V usage is TRBV27 and J usage is TRBJ2-3, with 13 bases aligning to TRBD2. This CDR3 has 15 amino acids. V was pared by 8 bases and J by 4 bases, with 6 bases of the junction left unmatched. The germline V gene has CDR1 MNHEY and CDR2 SMNVEV (reference sequence). CDR3 sequence (DNA): TGTGCCAGCGGACTAGCGGGGGAGGTCCCAGATACGCAGTATTTT. Encoded protein: CASGLAGEVPDTQYF.

The chain recombines TRBV6-5 with TRBJ1-6; 9 positions agree with TRBD1. Germline lookup yields CDR1 MNHEY and CDR2 SVGAGI. The V gene end was trimmed by 6 bases and the J gene end by 16 bases; junction bases not matched to a gene: 13. CDR3 length: 14 residues. CDR3 DNA sequence: TGTGCCAGCAGACCACCGGGACAGGGTGGATCTCTCCACTTT. It encodes CASRPPGQGGSLHF.

V usage is TRBV28 and J usage is TRBJ1-4; D is ambiguous. The germline CDR1 and CDR2 sequences are MDHEN and SYDVKM. The CDR3 consists of 15 residues. Deletions cut 2 bases from V and 0 bases from J, with 7 bases between. The CDR3 coding sequence is TGTGCCAGCAGTTTAGACACAGCAACTAATGAAAAACTGTTTTTT. As protein: CASSLDTATNEKLFF.

The rearrangement uses TRBV7-3 and TRBJ1-1; D is uncertain. The V end was cut by 1 base, the J end by 3 bases, with 6 bases between. CDR1 and CDR2 (germline): SGHTA, FQGTGA. The CDR3 covers 13 residues. CDR3 in amino acids: CASSLIRDTEAFF. In nucleotides, the CDR3 is TGTGCCAGCAGCTTAATTCGAGACACTGAAGCTTTCTTT. The full variable domain, completed using reference TRBV7-3 and TRBJ1-1, is GAGVSQTPSNKVTEKGKYVELRCDPISGHTALYWYRQSLGQGPEFLIYFQGTGAADDSGLPNDRFFAVRPEGSVSTLKIQRTERGDSAVYLCASSLIRDTEAFFGQGTRLTVV.

The rearrangement joins TRBV6-1 to TRBJ1-1; tentatively, D is TRBD1 (5 bases). The germline V and J ends were trimmed by 5 bases and 2 bases, with 9 bases remaining between them. Germline CDR1 and CDR2: MNHNS and SASEGT. The CDR3 sequence is 13 residues long. Written as DNA, the CDR3 is TGTGCCAGCAGTCCGACAGATAACACTGAAGCTTTCTTT. Its protein is CASSPTDNTEAFF.

This chain joins TRBV7-9 and TRBJ1-3, with TRBD1 matching over 7 bases. The germline gives CDR1 SEHNR, CDR2 FQNEAQ (reference sequence). The CDR3 totals 14 residues. The ends lost 5 bases at V and 2 bases at J; junction bases unmatched: 3. CDR3 coding DNA: TGTGCCAGCAGCCCTCAGGGGGCTGGAAACACCATATATTTT. The encoded protein is CASSPQGAGNTIYF.

The chain uses TRBV29-1 and TRBJ2-7, with a possible D match to TRBD2 (5 bases). Germline loops: CDR1 SQVTM, CDR2 ANQGSEA. The CDR3 is made up of 15 amino acids. V was cut by 3 bases and J by 0 bases, with 15 bases left in between. CDR3 region: CSVEGLAGISYEQYF. The CDR3 nucleotides are TGCAGCGTTGAGGGTCTAGCAGGTATCTCCTACGAGCAGTACTTC.

The rearrangement joins TRBV6-1 to TRBJ1-1; D unclear. Germline CDR1 is MNHNS and CDR2 is SASEGT. The CDR3 covers 14 residues. V dropped 3 bases and J dropped 4 bases, with 12 bases sitting between them. The CDR3 region is CASSDWSGSTEAFF. The CDR3 DNA follows: TGTGCCAGCAGTGATTGGTCGGGGAGCACTGAAGCTTTCTTT.

The gene calls are TRBV19 and TRBJ1-5, with D unclear. The germline CDR1 and CDR2 sequences are LNHDA and SQIVND (reference sequence). The length of the CDR3 is 11 residues. The ends were cut back, 7 bases at V and 7 bases at J, with 8 bases in the middle. CDR3 nucleotide sequence: TGTGCCAGTACCCCAAAACAGCCCCAGCATTTT. It yields the protein CASTPKQPQHF. Full variable domain (rest looked up from reference TRBV19 and TRBJ1-5): DGGITQSPKYLFRKEGQNVTLSCEQNLNHDAMYWYRQDPGQGLRLIYYSQIVNDFQKGDIAEGYSVSREKKESFPLTVTSAQKNPTAFYLCASTPKQPQHFGDGTRLSIL.

DNA of the CDR3: TGCGCCAGCACCGAACAGGGGACAGATACGCAGTATTTT. This sequence encodes CASTEQGTDTQYF. The chain links TRBV5-1 to TRBJ2-3; 7 positions agree with TRBD1. Germline assignment: CDR1 SGHRS and CDR2 YFSETQ. J was trimmed by 3 bases and V by 6 bases; bases with no gene match: 4. This CDR3 is built from 13 residues.

The gene calls are TRBV7-9 and TRBJ1-1; 7 nucleotides agree with TRBD1. Germline-derived CDR1 and CDR2 are SEHNR and FQNEAQ (reference sequence). Trimming took 2 bases from V and 6 from J; bases not matched to a gene: 3. This CDR3 has 13 residues. The CDR3 region has the DNA TGTGCCAGCAGCTTAACAGGGGTGTCTGAAGCTTTCTTT. This sequence encodes CASSLTGVSEAFF.